A single sample is the source of the 21 T cell receptor beta chains below, sequenced in a study of T cell responses to AZD1222 COVID-19 vaccine. The repertoire was sequenced with immunoSEQ multiplex PCR; TCRdb's copy has only in-frame clones and lacks some. The data hold 140,000 to 150,000 clones, with under 95% observed a single time. The specimen was peripheral blood, collected on day 0 of AZD1222 vaccination. These receptors were collected from an adult in good health.

The chain recombines TRBV5-4 with TRBJ2-2; the D gene is possibly TRBD2 (5 bases). Germline V CDR1 and CDR2: SGHNT, YYREEE (reference sequence). V was trimmed by 4 bases and J by 3 bases, leaving 13 bases between them. The CDR3 has 15 amino acids. CDR3 nucleotides: TGTGCCAGCAGCCTAGAGCGCGGGTACACCGGGGAGCTGTTTTTT. It yields the protein CASSLERGYTGELFF.

This chain links TRBV3-1 (or the pseudogene TRBV3-2) with TRBJ1-4; D might be TRBD1 (5 bases). V shed 4 bases and J shed 9 bases, with 15 bases lying between them. CDR1 LGHDT and CDR2 YNNKEL come from the germline V gene (reference sequence). This CDR3 has 14 residues. CDR3: CASSRGRQGQKLFF. The CDR3 region has the DNA TGTGCCAGCAGCCGTGGCAGGCAGGGACAAAAACTGTTTTTT.

V gene TRBV27 combines with J gene TRBJ1-2; 7 bases line up with TRBD1. J lost 0 bases, V lost 5 bases, and 12 bases had no gene match. From germline, CDR1 is MNHEY and CDR2 SMNVEV (reference sequence). This CDR3 contains 17 residues. CDR3: CASSHRQGPSSNYGYTF. DNA for the CDR3: TGTGCCAGCAGTCACCGACAGGGCCCCTCTTCTAACTATGGCTACACCTTC.

J is TRBJ1-6 and V is TRBV27; D is unclear. Trimming stripped 10 bases from V and 10 bases from J, with 17 bases between. This CDR3 has 13 amino acids. CDR1 MNHEY and CDR2 SMNVEV come from the germline V gene (reference sequence). CDR3 DNA: TGTGCCACCTCGGCGGCCACGAGATCACCCCTCCACTTT. Its translation: CATSAATRSPLHF.

In this sample, this clone turned up once. One end of the junction fails to match germline, which may point to a read error. This chain connects TRBV7-9 to TRBJ2-3, with 9 nucleotides matching TRBD2. This CDR3 contains 16 residues. The germline V gene encodes CDR1 SEHNR and CDR2 FQNEAQ (reference sequence). The CDR3 loop is CASSTETGTSRDTQYF. DNA of the CDR3: TGTGCCAGCAGCACCGAAACCGGGACTAGCAGAGATACGCAGTATTTT. The full variable domain, with the rest looked up from reference TRBV7-9 and TRBJ2-3, is DTGVSQNPRHKITKRGQNVTFRCDPISEHNRLYWYRQTLGQGPEFLTYFQNEAQLEKSRLLSDRFSAERPKGSFSTLEIQRTEQGDSAMYLCASSTETGTSRDTQYFGPGTRLTVL.

The chain uses TRBV4-3 and TRBJ2-6; D is undetermined. Deletions cut 1 base from V and 0 bases from J, with 10 bases between. Germline V gives CDR1 LGHNA, CDR2 YSLEER. The CDR3 is 17 amino acids. CDR3 residues: CASSQASGVSGANVLTF. The CDR3 DNA sequence: TGCGCCAGCAGCCAAGCTTCTGGGGTCTCTGGGGCCAACGTCCTGACTTTC.

CDR3 region: CASTLTDRPNTEAFF. The CDR3 region has the DNA TGTGCCAGCACCCTGACGGACAGACCGAACACTGAAGCTTTCTTT. The chain carries TRBV5-6 and TRBJ1-1; D might be TRBD1 (6 bases). The CDR3 has 15 residues. V was clipped by 6 bases and J by 1 base, with 16 bases between them. The V gene's germline CDR1 is SGHDT and CDR2 YYEEEE.

The genes are TRBV29-1 and TRBJ1-2; no definite D call. Trimming stripped 6 bases from V and 1 base from J, with 15 bases between. CDR1 is SQVTM and CDR2 is ANQGSEA in the germline V gene. This CDR3 comprises 14 residues. The chain's CDR3 is CSVATTDYNYGYTF. The CDR3 DNA is TGCAGCGTCGCCACGACGGATTATAACTATGGCTACACCTTC.

This sequence joins TRBV14 and TRBJ2-1, with a tentative D call TRBD1 (5 bases). V was pared by 0 bases and J by 9 bases, with 18 bases between. Germline CDR1 reads SGHDN; CDR2 reads FVKESK. The CDR3 runs to 16 residues. The CDR3 DNA follows: TGTGCCAGCAGCCAAGAGGGGCGCGACCGGACGGTTGAGCAGTTCTTC. Translation: CASSQEGRDRTVEQFF.

This clone appeared once. V and J are TRBV27 and TRBJ1-4; 8 bases are shared with TRBD1. After removal of 7 bases from V and 4 bases from J, the junction contained 8 bases not matched to a gene. Germline V gene lookup returns CDR1 MNHEY and CDR2 SMNVEV (reference sequence). The CDR3 spans 15 residues. The CDR3 nucleotides are TGTGCCAGCAAACACAGGGGGTCAGGTAATGAAAAACTGTTTTTT. Translating it yields CASKHRGSGNEKLFF.

V usage is TRBV28 and J usage is TRBJ1-4, with D possibly being TRBD1 (5 bases). CDR3 length: 15 residues. In germline, CDR1 is MDHEN, CDR2 SYDVKM. V was pared by 1 base and J by 7 bases, with 13 bases between. The CDR3 reads CASSLYPGTGEKLFF. CDR3 DNA: TGTGCCAGCAGTTTATATCCAGGGACCGGTGAAAAACTGTTTTTT.

This clone was seen a single time. The same CDR3 also results from other DNA sequences found in this sample. The chain uses TRBV5-1 and TRBJ2-1; 8 bases align to TRBD1. The ends lost 0 bases at V and 7 bases at J; junction bases unmatched: 3. The CDR3 sequence is 14 residues long. Germline lookup yields CDR1 SGHRS and CDR2 YFSETQ. The CDR3 here is CASSLDRGYNEQFF. The DNA for the CDR3 is TGCGCCAGCAGCTTGGACAGGGGGTATAATGAGCAGTTCTTC.

The chain employs TRBV20-1 and TRBJ2-1, with D perhaps matching TRBD1 (6 bases). V was cut by 3 bases and J by 2 bases, with 17 bases left in between. The CDR3 loop spans 16 amino acids. CDR1 and CDR2 from the germline V gene are DFQATT and SNEGSKA (reference sequence). Here the CDR3 DNA reads TGCAGTGCTAGTACCCCAACAGGGTACCCCTACAATGAGCAGTTCTTC. It specifies CSASTPTGYPYNEQFF.

The rearrangement uses TRBV12-3 or TRBV12-4 and TRBJ1-5; unclear D gene. The V and J ends lost 5 bases and 5 bases respectively, with 10 bases between them. This CDR3 has 13 residues. CDR3 amino acids: CASSRNSDQPQHF. The CDR3 DNA follows: TGTGCCAGCAGTCGTAACAGCGATCAGCCCCAGCATTTT.

Comment on this clone: At one of its ends the junction is not consistent with the germline gene, which may arise from a read error. This rearrangement joins TRBV3-1 (or the pseudogene TRBV3-2) to TRBJ1-2; no clear D. Germline loops: CDR1 LGHDT, CDR2 YNNKEL (reference sequence). The CDR3 totals 14 residues. The CDR3 spells CVSSQDRRVYGYTF. CDR3 bases: TGTGTCAGCAGCCAAGATCGCAGAGTCTATGGCTACACCTTC.

This clone was counted a single time. The chain links TRBV11-2 to TRBJ1-2, with D hard to call. This CDR3 is 13 amino acids long. Trimming stripped 4 bases from V and 7 bases from J, with 13 bases between. CDR1 SGHAT and CDR2 FQNNGV come from the germline V gene. CDR3 region: CASSYLAGSGYTF. CDR3 bases: TGTGCCAGCAGCTACCTCGCGGGATCTGGCTACACCTTC. The full variable domain, rest sourced from reference TRBV11-2 and TRBJ1-2, is EAGVAQSPRYKIIEKRQSVAFWCNPISGHATLYWYQQILGQGPKLLIQFQNNGVVDDSQLPKDRFSAERLKGVDSTLKIQPAKLEDSAVYLCASSYLAGSGYTFGSGTRLTVV.

This rearrangement joins TRBV7-2 to TRBJ2-7, with TRBD1 matching 10 bases. Looked up from germline, CDR1 is SGHTA and CDR2 is FQGNSA. V lost 3 bases to trimming and J lost 5 bases; unmatched junction nucleotides: 10. This CDR3 has 16 residues. CDR3 loop: CASSFGQGQGSHEQYF. Written as DNA, the CDR3 is TGTGCCAGCAGCTTCGGCCAGGGACAGGGGTCCCACGAGCAGTACTTC.

This clone appeared a single time. The V call is TRBV11-3, the J call TRBJ1-1; TRBD1 aligns across 10 bases. The J segment lost 4 bases and the V segment lost 5 bases, leaving 10 bases of the junction unmatched. The CDR3 is made up of 16 amino acids. The germline gives CDR1 SGHNT, CDR2 YENEEA. In DNA, the CDR3 is TGTGCCAGCAGCGCCGGGACAGGGGCGGGAAGCACTGAAGCTTTCTTT. Translation gives CASSAGTGAGSTEAFF.

The chain recombines TRBV5-1 with TRBJ2-5; D ambiguous. The CDR3 length is 13 residues. Germline CDR1 and CDR2: SGHRS and YFSETQ. V lost 4 bases to trimming and J lost 2 bases, with 9 bases between them. The CDR3 here is CASSLGRQETQYF. As DNA, the CDR3 is TGCGCCAGCAGCCTCGGCAGACAAGAGACCCAGTACTTC.

This chain links TRBV4-3 with TRBJ2-7; 9 nucleotides agree with TRBD2. Germline assignment: CDR1 LGHNA and CDR2 YSLEER. This CDR3 is 14 amino acids long. The trim removed 3 bases at V and 3 bases at J, leaving 3 bases unmatched. The CDR3 sequence: CASSQSGGSYEQYF. CDR3 nucleotide sequence: TGCGCCAGCAGCCAGAGCGGGGGGAGCTACGAGCAGTACTTC.

The V call is TRBV4-1, the J call TRBJ1-5; maybe TRBD1 (6 bases). Trimming stripped 5 bases from V and 5 bases from J, with 16 bases between. This CDR3 has 15 residues. CDR1 is MGHRA and CDR2 is YSYEKL in the germline V gene. CDR3 residues: CASSWGAATDQPQHF. For the CDR3, the DNA is TGCGCCAGCAGCTGGGGGGCCGCGACAGATCAGCCCCAGCATTTT.